The clone carrying this T cell receptor (beta chain) showed up just a few times. Its specificity is not known. The protocol was immunoSEQ multiplex PCR, while the TCRdb copy is restricted to in-frame clones and leaves out a portion. The sample gives around 170,000 clones, 88% of which show up once; more than 9% is in the top ten. These data originate in a study of T cell responses to AZD1222 COVID-19 vaccine. Broader study findings: Scientists sampled the repertoires only once the peak T cell response had passed. Vaccine-associated CD4 TCRs spanned spike, dominant at 160-218 and 743-854. Donors were chiefly white British, with a greater number of females, and clonal diversity was perhaps underestimated.

Recipients boosted at about 4 weeks or about 12 weeks are pooled. The sample here was peripheral blood, taken 28 days after the second AZD1222 dose. The receptor's source is an adult who received the AZD1222 COVID-19 vaccine.

In DNA, the CDR3 is TGCGCCAGCAGCCTGGGGGACACGGACTACAATGAGCAGTTCTTC. Protein sequence: CASSLGDTDYNEQFF. V gene TRBV5-1 combines with J gene TRBJ2-1; D is possibly TRBD1 (6 bases). Germline assignment: CDR1 SGHRS and CDR2 YFSETQ. This CDR3 comprises 15 residues. V was cut by 4 bases and J by 3 bases, with 14 bases left in between.